This is a list of T cell receptor beta chains from one sample in a study of cytomegalovirus exposure and HLA in healthy donors. The data were produced by immunoSEQ multiplex PCR, yet TCRdb's version contains in-frame clones alone and is incomplete. Of a few hundred thousand clones in the sample, roughly 90% are singletons; the top ten hold roughly 0.88%. Sequences were obtained from PBMCs. All receptors come from a man under 40 in good health and CMV-seronegative. Both conserved end residues are part of each CDR3. A D gene is named only where the DNA matches it firmly. Size is omitted from some rows. Given values are once, few, many or a class for expanded clones.

V gene,D gene,clone size,J gene,CDR3 protein,CDR3 DNA
TRBV14,TRBD1,NA,TRBJ1-2,CASSQVQGVSGYTF,TGTGCCAGCAGCCAAGTGCAGGGGGTGAGCGGCTACACCTTC
TRBV5-1,NA,NA,TRBJ1-5,CASSLGVVGVSSNQPQHF,TGCGCCAGCAGCTTAGGCGTCGTAGGGGTCTCGAGCAATCAGCCCCAGCATTTT
TRBV4-1,NA,NA,TRBJ2-3,CASSHPNTQYF,TGCGCCAGCAGCCACCCTAACACGCAGTATTTT
TRBV19,NA,few,TRBJ1-5,CASSNRDRYHQPQHF,TGTGCCAGTAGTAACCGTGACAGATACCATCAGCCCCAGCATTTT
TRBV4-3,NA,NA,TRBJ1-3,CASSHGRGEGNTIYF,TGCGCCAGCAGCCATGGCAGGGGCGAAGGAAACACCATATATTTT
TRBV7-9,NA,NA,TRBJ2-5,CASSLPLTDGPRAGETQYF,TGTGCCAGCAGCTTACCCCTTACAGACGGACCCAGGGCTGGAGAGACCCAGTACTTC
TRBV7-9,NA,NA,TRBJ1-4,CASSSLEEKLFF,TGTGCCAGCAGCTCTTTGGAGGAAAAACTGTTTTTT
TRBV27,NA,NA,TRBJ2-5,CASSLVWPYQETQYF,TGTGCCAGCAGTTTAGTATGGCCGTACCAAGAGACCCAGTACTTC
TRBV18,TRBD1,few,TRBJ1-3,CASSRDRGGSGNTIYF,TGTGCCAGCTCACGGGACAGGGGTGGCTCTGGAAACACCATATATTTT
TRBV6-5,TRBD1,NA,TRBJ1-1,CASRRQTGSTEAFF,TGTGCCAGCAGGAGACAGACAGGGAGCACTGAAGCTTTCTTT
TRBV9,NA,NA,TRBJ1-2,CASSVAEGDSGYTF,TGTGCCAGCAGCGTAGCTGAGGGAGATAGTGGCTACACCTTC
TRBV6-6,NA,NA,TRBJ1-4,CASSYSQVRSEKLFF,TGTGCCAGCAGTTACAGTCAGGTCCGCAGTGAAAAACTGTTTTTT
TRBV18,TRBD2,NA,TRBJ2-7,CASSAGLAGSREQYF,TGTGCCAGCTCTGCAGGACTAGCGGGGAGCAGGGAGCAGTACTTC
TRBV5-8,TRBD1,NA,TRBJ1-5,CASSLVGQGGFDQPQHF,TGTGCCAGCAGCTTGGTAGGGCAGGGGGGATTCGATCAGCCCCAGCATTTT
TRBV5-1,TRBD1,NA,TRBJ2-7,CASSFRQGAKYEQYF,TGCGCCAGCAGCTTCAGGCAGGGGGCTAAATACGAGCAGTACTTC
TRBV15,TRBD1,NA,TRBJ1-4,CATSRRGQKNEKLFF,TGTGCCACCAGCAGGAGGGGACAGAAGAATGAAAAACTGTTTTTT
TRBV5-6,NA,NA,TRBJ1-3,CASSSGRGRGNTIYF,TGTGCCAGCAGCTCTGGGAGGGGGAGAGGAAACACCATATATTTT
TRBV5-6,TRBD2,NA,TRBJ2-1,CASSLAVRGDEQFF,TGTGCCAGCAGCTTGGCAGTCCGGGGGGATGAGCAGTTCTTC
TRBV27,NA,NA,TRBJ2-1,CASSGGATNNEQFF,TGTGCCAGCAGTGGGGGGGCTACTAACAATGAGCAGTTCTTC
TRBV4-1,TRBD1,NA,TRBJ1-1,CASSQSGTAIYPAFF,TGCGCCAGCAGCCAGTCCGGGACAGCGATTTATCCGGCTTTCTTT
TRBV2,NA,NA,TRBJ1-5,CASSAIIGARYQHF,TGTGCCAGCAGTGCCATCATTGGGGCGCGATACCAGCATTTT
TRBV14,NA,NA,TRBJ2-7,CASSLRDTEQYF,TGTGCCAGCAGCCTCCGGGATACCGAGCAGTACTTC
TRBV7-6,TRBD1,NA,TRBJ2-1,CASSPRTGNNEQFF,TGTGCCAGCAGCCCCCGGACAGGAAACAATGAGCAGTTCTTC
TRBV5-6,NA,NA,TRBJ2-3,CASSLWTADTQYF,TGTGCCAGCAGCCTCTGGACAGCAGATACGCAGTATTTT
TRBV25-1,TRBD1,NA,TRBJ2-2,CASSALTGGLTGELFF,TGTGCCAGCAGTGCCCTGACAGGGGGTTTGACCGGGGAGCTGTTTTTT
TRBV5-1,TRBD1,NA,TRBJ1-4,CASSLVGQGEKLFF,TGCGCCAGCAGCTTGGTAGGACAGGGTGAAAAACTGTTTTTT
TRBV6-5,TRBD1,NA,TRBJ2-5,CASSYTDRDGQETQYF,TGTGCCAGCAGTTACACGGACAGGGATGGCCAAGAGACCCAGTACTTC
TRBV27,TRBD1,NA,TRBJ1-2,CASSLQGADGYTF,TGTGCCAGCAGTTTACAGGGGGCAGATGGCTACACCTTC
TRBV5-1,TRBD1,NA,TRBJ2-2,CASSPKVGVGQGNTGELFF,TGCGCCAGCAGCCCTAAAGTGGGCGTGGGACAGGGGAACACCGGGGAGCTGTTTTTT
TRBV9,NA,NA,TRBJ1-2,CASSARENRVRGGDGYTF,TGTGCCAGCAGCGCCAGAGAGAACAGGGTTAGGGGGGGTGATGGCTACACCTTC
TRBV2,NA,NA,TRBJ1-6,CASSGTDSRSYNSPLHF,TGTGCCAGCAGTGGGACAGACAGCCGCTCCTATAATTCACCCCTCCACTTT
TRBV6-1,NA,NA,TRBJ1-1,CASSRDTEAFF,TGTGCCAGCAGCCGGGACACTGAAGCTTTCTTT
TRBV6-1,NA,NA,TRBJ1-5,CASRTAGFNQPQHF,TGTGCCAGCAGGACGGCAGGGTTCAATCAGCCCCAGCATTTT
TRBV7-2,TRBD2,NA,TRBJ2-2,CASSSASGLTGELFF,TGTGCCAGCAGCTCAGCTAGCGGGTTAACCGGGGAGCTGTTTTTT
TRBV11-2,NA,NA,TRBJ2-5,CASSLGGGLSSKETQYF,TGTGCCAGCAGCTTAGGGGGTGGACTTTCGTCGAAGGAGACCCAGTACTTC
TRBV18,NA,NA,TRBJ1-2,CASSPPDRNYGYTF,TGTGCCAGCTCACCACCCGACAGAAACTATGGCTACACCTTC
TRBV2,NA,once,TRBJ2-5,CASRPGSLQETQYF,TGTGCCAGCAGACCCGGGTCCCTTCAAGAGACCCAGTACTTC
TRBV7-6,TRBD2,NA,TRBJ2-3,CASSLWASGGLYSSTDTQYF,TGTGCCAGCAGCTTATGGGCTAGCGGGGGCCTCTATTCTAGCACAGATACGCAGTATTTT
TRBV7-6,NA,NA,TRBJ2-1,CASSLASGYEQFF,TGTGCCAGCAGCTTAGCGTCAGGGTATGAGCAGTTCTTC
TRBV10-3,TRBD2,NA,TRBJ2-5,CAISGGGPQETQYF,TGTGCCATCAGCGGCGGGGGGCCCCAAGAGACCCAGTACTTC
TRBV10-1,NA,NA,TRBJ1-2,CASSDSGGDYGYTF,TGCGCCAGCAGTGATAGCGGGGGCGACTATGGCTACACCTTC
TRBV19,NA,NA,TRBJ2-7,CASKWHSYEQYF,TGTGCCAGTAAATGGCATTCCTACGAGCAGTACTTC
TRBV6-5,NA,NA,TRBJ2-1,CASSLMNEQFF,TGTGCCAGCAGTTTAATGAATGAGCAGTTCTTC
TRBV10-1,TRBD1,NA,TRBJ2-7,CASSPGTERYEQYF,TGCGCCAGCAGTCCGGGGACAGAGCGCTACGAGCAGTACTTC
TRBV6-5,NA,NA,TRBJ2-7,CASSPPGDLYEQYF,TGTGCCAGCAGTCCCCCGGGGGATCTCTACGAGCAGTACTTC
TRBV10-3,TRBD2,NA,TRBJ2-3,CAISGAGTRVTDTQYF,TGTGCCATCAGTGGCGCCGGGACTAGGGTAACAGATACGCAGTATTTT
TRBV6-5,TRBD1,few,TRBJ1-5,CASSKQGRNQPQHF,TGTGCCAGCAGTAAACAGGGGCGCAATCAGCCCCAGCATTTT
TRBV25-1,TRBD2,NA,TRBJ2-5,CASSDPPSGGAGETQYF,TGTGCCAGCAGTGATCCCCCTAGCGGGGGGGCGGGGGAGACCCAGTACTTC
TRBV4-1,NA,NA,TRBJ2-7,CASSLEPGVGEQYF,TGCGCCAGCAGCCTAGAACCAGGGGTCGGGGAGCAGTACTTC
TRBV6-5,NA,NA,TRBJ2-1,CASSYRGSYNEQFF,TGTGCCAGCAGTTATCGGGGCTCCTACAATGAGCAGTTCTTC
TRBV7-2,NA,NA,TRBJ2-3,CASSLDGAGVDTQYF,TGTGCCAGCAGCTTAGACGGGGCAGGGGTAGATACGCAGTATTTT
TRBV27,TRBD1,NA,TRBJ2-7,CASSTTGGRTYEQYF,TGTGCCAGCAGTACAACAGGGGGGCGCACCTACGAGCAGTACTTC
TRBV11-2,NA,NA,TRBJ1-1,CASSSPARRGPPFEAFF,TGTGCCAGCAGCTCCCCCGCGCGGCGGGGGCCTCCTTTTGAAGCTTTCTTT
TRBV18,TRBD1,NA,TRBJ1-6,CASSPGQGNSPLHF,TGTGCCAGCTCACCTGGACAGGGGAATTCACCCCTCCACTTT